These T cell receptor beta chains were read from a single sample in a study of blood T cell repertoires in COVID-19. Produced via immunoSEQ multiplex PCR; TCRdb's table is partial and in-frame only. The data contain around 98,000 clones, roughly 84% of them singletons. The sample taken for sequencing was peripheral blood. The source of these receptors is an older woman with acute or convalescent COVID-19. The CDR3 runs from the conserved cysteine through the conserved F or W. Fields, in order: clone size, V gene, J gene, D gene, CDR3 protein, CDR3 DNA. A D gene is named only where the DNA matches it firmly. A row's size may be missing; if present it is once, few, many or a size class.

>.|TRBV5-1|TRBJ2-1|TRBD2
CASSRGGGAGNEQFF
TGCGCCAGCAGCCGAGGCGGGGGGGCAGGAAATGAGCAGTTCTTC
>.|TRBV5-7|TRBJ2-1|.
CASSPRTLASDNEQFF
TGTGCCAGCAGCCCGAGGACCCTAGCTTCCGACAATGAGCAGTTCTTC
>.|TRBV29-1|TRBJ2-5|TRBD2
CSVEGYLAGGKTQYF
TGCAGCGTTGAAGGGTATCTAGCGGGGGGAAAGACCCAGTACTTC
>.|TRBV2|TRBJ1-1|TRBD1
CASSGRQGGTEAFF
TGTGCCAGCAGTGGGAGACAGGGTGGCACTGAAGCTTTCTTT
>.|TRBV4-1|TRBJ2-1|.
CASSQERLGGLNNEQFF
TGCGCCAGCAGCCAAGAGCGCCTGGGGGGGCTTAACAATGAGCAGTTCTTC
>.|TRBV3-1/TRBV3-2|TRBJ2-3|TRBD2
CASSPLAGERTDTQYF
TGTGCCAGCAGCCCCTTAGCGGGGGAACGCACAGATACGCAGTATTTT
>.|TRBV7-2|TRBJ1-5|TRBD1
CASSRTGNQPQHF
TGTGCCAGCTCTCGGACAGGGAATCAGCCCCAGCATTTT
>few|TRBV3-1/TRBV3-2|TRBJ1-4|.
CASSQGYRGEKLFF
TGTGCCAGCAGCCAAGGTTACCGGGGTGAAAAACTGTTTTTT
>few|TRBV3-1/TRBV3-2|TRBJ2-5|TRBD2
CASSQARLQGGGETQYF
TGTGCCAGCAGCCAAGCTCGTTTGCAGGGCGGGGGAGAGACCCAGTACTTC
>.|TRBV9|TRBJ2-2|TRBD2
CASSVALAGAGELFF
TGTGCCAGCAGCGTAGCTCTAGCGGGGGCCGGGGAGCTGTTTTTT
>.|TRBV29-1|TRBJ2-7|.
CSVEEGLGSSYEQYF
TGCAGCGTTGAAGAGGGACTCGGCAGCTCCTACGAGCAGTACTTC
>.|TRBV6-5|TRBJ1-5|TRBD1
CASSRTGTGNQPQHF
TGTGCCAGCAGTAGGACAGGGACGGGCAATCAGCCCCAGCATTTT
>.|TRBV15|TRBJ2-3|.
CATSRSDPGFDTQYF
TGTGCCACCAGCAGGTCCGATCCAGGGTTCGATACGCAGTATTTT
>few|TRBV11-2|TRBJ2-7|TRBD2
CASSSLLAGVREQYF
TGTGCCAGCAGCTCCCTACTAGCGGGGGTGCGGGAGCAGTACTTC
>.|TRBV5-7|TRBJ1-5|TRBD1
CASNPGQGARINQPQHF
TGTGCCAGCAATCCGGGACAGGGGGCGCGGATTAATCAGCCCCAGCATTTT
>.|TRBV7-9|TRBJ1-1|.
CASSQGIEAFF
TGTGCCAGCAGCCAGGGAATTGAAGCTTTCTTT
>few|TRBV7-2|TRBJ1-2|.
CASTQRVGGNYGYTF
TGTGCCAGCACCCAGAGGGTAGGGGGAAACTATGGCTACACCTTC
>.|TRBV27|TRBJ1-6|TRBD1
CASSLIPLQGANSPLHF
TGTGCCAGCAGTTTAATTCCCTTACAGGGGGCAAATTCACCCCTCCACTTT
>.|TRBV5-4|TRBJ1-2|TRBD1
CASGGETGAEGYTF
TGTGCCAGCGGGGGGGAGACAGGGGCCGAAGGCTACACCTTC
>.|TRBV18|TRBJ1-1|.
CASSPAGDTNTEAFF
TGTGCCAGCTCACCAGCAGGGGATACGAACACTGAAGCTTTCTTT
>.|TRBV5-1|TRBJ1-4|TRBD1
CASSLRLQGAVADPTVKEKLFF
TGCGCCAGCAGCTTGCGTTTGCAGGGGGCTGTTGCGGACCCGACGGTTAAAGAAAAACTGTTTTTT
>.|TRBV7-2|TRBJ2-5|TRBD2
CASSRGSLETQYF
TGTGCCAGCAGCCGCGGGAGCCTAGAGACCCAGTACTTC
>.|TRBV4-3|TRBJ1-6|TRBD1
CASSQKTGDNSPLHF
TGCGCCAGCAGCCAAAAGACAGGGGATAATTCACCCCTCCACTTT
>.|TRBV14|TRBJ1-4|.
CASSNPTGTTNEKLFF
TGTGCCAGCAGCAACCCCACAGGGACAACTAATGAAAAACTGTTTTTT
>many|TRBV2|TRBJ1-2|.
CASSVETGGLYGYTF
TGTGCCAGCAGTGTAGAGACAGGTGGACTCTATGGCTACACCTTC
>few|TRBV4-2|TRBJ2-7|.
CASSQDNGYEQYF
TGTGCCAGCAGCCAAGATAACGGCTACGAGCAGTACTTC
>.|TRBV7-9|TRBJ2-7|.
CASSLTRSYEQYF
TGTGCCAGCAGCTTAACCCGGTCGTACGAGCAGTACTTC
>.|TRBV5-1|TRBJ1-4|TRBD1
CASSEDRGTNEKLFF
TGCGCCAGCAGCGAAGACAGGGGGACTAATGAAAAACTGTTTTTT
>.|TRBV11-2|TRBJ1-2|.
CASSLMQAGYGYTF
TGTGCCAGCAGCTTAATGCAGGCGGGCTATGGCTACACCTTC
>few|TRBV9|TRBJ2-2|.
CASSGRELGYTGELFF
TGTGCCAGCAGTGGCAGGGAATTGGGATACACCGGGGAGCTGTTTTTT
>.|TRBV5-1|TRBJ1-2|.
CASSLDTQTALYGYTF
TGCGCCAGCAGCTTGGATACGCAGACAGCCTTGTATGGCTACACCTTC
>once|TRBV5-1|TRBJ2-3|.
CASSLGDSQDTQYF
TGCGCCAGCAGCTTAGGAGACAGTCAAGATACGCAGTATTTT
>once|TRBV5-1|TRBJ2-1|TRBD2
CASSLSGGGNNEQFF
TGCGCCAGCAGCTTGAGTGGCGGGGGGAACAATGAGCAGTTCTTC
>.|TRBV5-1|TRBJ2-7|.
CASSLGQSASYEQYF
TGCGCCAGCAGCTTAGGACAGAGCGCTTCCTACGAGCAGTACTTC
>.|TRBV7-2|TRBJ1-4|TRBD1
CASSNRTGRVELFF
TGTGCCAGCAGCAATAGGACAGGGCGGGTAGAACTGTTTTTT
>.|TRBV5-4|TRBJ1-2|.
CASSLGGRGTIYGYTF
TGTGCCAGCAGCTTGGGGGGGAGAGGGACAATCTATGGCTACACCTTC
>.|TRBV10-3|TRBJ1-2|TRBD1
CASAAPGTGARYTF
TGTGCCAGCGCTGCCCCCGGGACAGGGGCTCGCTACACCTTC
>.|TRBV19|TRBJ1-1|TRBD1
CASSSTGTANTEAFF
TGTGCCAGTAGTTCCACCGGGACAGCGAACACTGAAGCTTTCTTT
>.|TRBV7-9|TRBJ1-4|.
CASSLVGQGGKLFF
TGTGCCAGCAGCTTAGTTGGCCAGGGTGGAAAACTGTTTTTT
>.|TRBV19|TRBJ1-5|.
CASMAGRGINQPQHF
TGTGCCAGTATGGCGGGCAGGGGTATCAATCAGCCCCAGCATTTT
>once|TRBV5-1|TRBJ2-5|TRBD2
CASSNGLGRGGLSETQYF
TGCGCCAGCAGCAACGGACTAGGGCGGGGGGGCCTGTCGGAGACCCAGTACTTC
>.|TRBV28|TRBJ1-2|.
CASLEGVGYTF
TGTGCCAGCCTCGAAGGGGTTGGCTACACCTTC
>once|TRBV5-1|TRBJ2-2|.
CASSAGQMSNTGELFF
TGCGCCAGCAGCGCCGGACAGATGTCGAACACCGGGGAGCTGTTTTTT
>.|TRBV2|TRBJ2-7|TRBD2
CASSDTSGGLSYEQYF
TGTGCCAGCAGCGACACTAGCGGGGGACTCTCCTACGAGCAGTACTTC
>.|TRBV7-9|TRBJ1-6|.
CASSLVRGNSPLHF
TGTGCCAGCAGCTTAGTTCGGGGTAATTCACCCCTCCACTTT
>.|TRBV7-8|TRBJ1-3|.
CASSLGPAGGGNTIYF
TGTGCCAGCAGCTTAGGTCCAGCAGGAGGGGGAAACACCATATATTTT
>.|TRBV7-3|TRBJ2-3|.
CASSLRSAGTDTQYF
TGTGCCAGCAGCTTAAGGTCCGCAGGCACAGATACGCAGTATTTT
>.|TRBV20-1|TRBJ2-5|TRBD2
CSASDGGLKTQYF
TGCAGTGCTAGTGACGGGGGGTTGAAGACCCAGTACTTC
>.|TRBV7-3|TRBJ1-6|.
CASSTSGENSPLHF
TGTGCCAGCAGCACCTCAGGGGAGAATTCACCCCTCCACTTT
>.|TRBV9|TRBJ1-3|.
CASSARGKTIYF
TGTGCCAGCAGCGCCAGGGGAAAGACCATATATTTT
>.|TRBV30|TRBJ2-3|.
CAWTPGADTQYF
TGTGCCTGGACCCCAGGGGCAGATACGCAGTATTTT
>.|TRBV3-1/TRBV3-2|TRBJ1-1|.
CASTQTGNTEAFF
TGTGCCAGCACCCAAACAGGGAACACTGAAGCTTTCTTT
>.|TRBV6-5|TRBJ1-3|.
CASGRGAEGNTIYF
TGTGCCAGCGGGAGGGGGGCGGAGGGAAACACCATATATTTT
>.|TRBV14|TRBJ1-5|.
CASSQQTQHF
TGTGCCAGCAGCCAACAGACCCAGCATTTT
>.|TRBV28|TRBJ1-4|.
CASSMYRAENEKLFF
TGTGCCAGCAGTATGTACAGGGCAGAGAATGAAAAACTGTTTTTT
>.|TRBV14|TRBJ2-1|TRBD1
CASSRQGVGYNEQFF
TGTGCCAGCAGCCGGCAGGGGGTCGGTTACAATGAGCAGTTCTTC
>.|TRBV30|TRBJ1-2|.
CAWNGQFNYGYTF
TGTGCCTGGAACGGACAGTTCAACTATGGCTACACCTTC